The 23 T cell receptor beta chains reported below all come from one sample, sequenced in a study of CD8 T cells in ankylosing spondylitis (dated by TCRdb to between 2016 and 2019). The library was made by 5' RACE. The sequencing machine was an Illumina HiSeq 2500. TCRdb reworked the public reads: Q25 trimming with fastp, MiXCR clone assembly, productive beta chains retained. For every CDR3 protein sequence, its rows merge into one entry that carries the most common genes and DNA. Across this sample there are about 130,000 distinct CDR3 sequences, with roughly 6.6% seen only once. The ten largest clonotypes hold 10% to 15% of the sample. Source material: blood, either unsorted or a sorted T cell fraction (not recorded which). The receptor set was obtained from a male donor with ankylosing spondylitis or in good health (not recorded which).

This clonotype was found many times. CDR3 sequence (DNA): TGCGCCAGCAGCTCGTCGGCCTCCTACAATGAGCAGTTCTTC. Translated: CASSSSASYNEQFF. This chain joins TRBV5-1 and TRBJ2-1; no definite D call. This CDR3 region has 14 residues. Trimming shortened V by 3 bases and J by 0 bases, and 7 bases separated the two germline ends. CDR1 is SGHRS and CDR2 is YFSETQ in the germline V gene. Combining the CDR3 with reference TRBV5-1 and TRBJ2-1 gives the whole variable domain KAGVTQTPRYLIKTRGQQVTLSCSPISGHRSVSWYQQTPGQGLQFLFEYFSETQRNKGNFPGRFSGRQFSNSRSEMNVSTLELGDSALYLCASSSSASYNEQFFGPGTRLTVL.

This clonotype was recorded many times. The chain is built from TRBV7-9 and TRBJ1-1; D call uncertain. The germline gives CDR1 SEHNR, CDR2 FQNEAQ (reference sequence). CDR3 length: 14 amino acids. The V gene lost 5 bases and the J gene lost 5 bases, with 15 bases spanning the gap. CDR3 region: CASSRKGEGTEAFF. In DNA, the CDR3 is TGTGCCAGCAGCCGAAAGGGCGAGGGAACTGAAGCTTTCTTT.

There are many counts of this clonotype. This sequence joins TRBV20-1 and TRBJ2-1; TRBD2 matches at 7 bases. V lost 0 bases, J lost 0 bases, and 8 bases stayed unmatched. CDR1 DFQATT and CDR2 SNEGSKA come from the germline V gene (reference sequence). There are 17 residues in the CDR3. The CDR3 DNA follows: TGCAGTGCTAGAGATCCTCTAGCGGTTGCCTCCTACAATGAGCAGTTCTTC. It translates to CSARDPLAVASYNEQFF.

This clonotype came up many times. The rearrangement joins TRBV2 to TRBJ1-1, with 7 positions matching TRBD1. CDR1 is SNHLY, CDR2 FYNNEI, per germline. V lost 5 bases to trimming and J lost 4 bases; unmatched junction nucleotides: 7. This CDR3 is 14 amino acids long. The CDR3 DNA sequence: TGTGCCAGCAGTATGGGAGACAGGGCCACTGAAGCTTTCTTT. Its translation is CASSMGDRATEAFF.

This clonotype was recorded many times. The chain links TRBV20-1 to TRBJ2-5; D gene ambiguous. The CDR3 loop spans 11 amino acids. Germline V gene sequence: CDR1 DFQATT, CDR2 SNEGSKA (reference sequence). V was cut by 3 bases and J by 2 bases, with 4 bases left in between. The CDR3: CSASRQETQYF. The DNA for the CDR3 is TGCAGTGCTAGCAGACAAGAGACCCAGTACTTC.

The table lists this clonotype with a few counts. J is TRBJ2-1 and V is TRBV5-1; 9 bases align to TRBD2. The CDR3 totals 14 residues. Germline loops: CDR1 SGHRS, CDR2 YFSETQ. V shed 3 bases and J 6 bases; nucleotides not matched to a gene: 4. DNA for the CDR3: TGCGCCAGCAGCTCCGGGACTAGCACCAATGAGCAGTTCTTC. It yields the protein CASSSGTSTNEQFF.

This clonotype was counted ten times or more. The rearrangement links TRBV7-8 to TRBJ2-7, with D unresolved. CDR3 size: 12 residues. Per germline, CDR1 SGHVS and CDR2 FQNEAQ. V lost 8 bases and J 5 bases, leaving 13 bases between the germline ends. CDR3: CASSPHSDEQYF. CDR3 DNA: TGTGCCAGCTCCCCCCACAGCGACGAGCAGTACTTC.

This clonotype has at least ten counts. This sequence joins TRBV7-9 and TRBJ2-7; TRBD1 matches 7 bases. The germline V gene encodes CDR1 SEHNR and CDR2 FQNEAQ (reference sequence). This CDR3 is 13 amino acids long. Losses at the gene ends were 4 bases for V and 1 base for J; bases not matched to a gene: 1. CDR3 DNA sequence: TGTGCCAGCAGCTGGGGACAGTCCTACGAGCAGTACTTC. As protein: CASSWGQSYEQYF.

This clonotype was detected ten times or more. The CDR3 coding sequence is TGCGCCAGCAGCTCTAATCCTAGCGGTAGGGAGGAGCAGTTCTTC. As protein: CASSSNPSGREEQFF. The chain joins TRBV5-1 to TRBJ2-1; TRBD2 agrees at 7 bases. The CDR3 extends over 15 amino acids. Per germline, CDR1 SGHRS and CDR2 YFSETQ. The V segment lost 3 bases and the J segment 10 bases; nucleotides outside the gene matches: 13.

This clonotype was observed at least ten times. The J gene is TRBJ2-7, the V gene TRBV12-3 or TRBV12-4; D is possibly TRBD2 (6 bases). V lost 6 bases to trimming and J lost 0 bases, with 12 bases between them. This CDR3 spans 14 amino acids. In DNA form, the CDR3 reads TGTGCCAGCAGGGAATTTAGCGGCTCCTACGAGCAGTACTTC. This codes for CASREFSGSYEQYF.

Remarks on this clonotype: Being one base from a much bigger clone, this may be a read error. This chain joins TRBV5-1 and TRBJ2-1; D is possibly TRBD2 (6 bases). Per germline, CDR1 SGHRS and CDR2 YFSETQ. CDR3 size: 13 residues. Between the trimmed V and J ends, which lost 8 bases and 7 bases, there was a span of 16 bases. CDR3 protein: CARSPQAGNEQFF. The CDR3 bases are TGCGCCAGAAGCCCCCAGGCGGGGAATGAGCAGTTCTTC.

Ten or more counts support this clonotype. The V gene is TRBV5-1, the J gene TRBJ2-1; 10 bases map to TRBD1. The CDR3 is made up of 17 amino acids. Germline CDR1 SGHRS, CDR2 YFSETQ. After removal of 6 bases from V and 9 bases from J, the junction contained 18 bases not matched to a gene. CDR3 DNA sequence: TGCGCCAGCAACCCTACTCTCGGGACAGGGGTCGCGGGTGAGCAGTTCTTC. Translation gives CASNPTLGTGVAGEQFF.

This clonotype was counted many times. The chain has TRBV5-1 and TRBJ2-1, with D possibly being TRBD1 (6 bases). This CDR3 has 14 amino acids. CDR1 is SGHRS and CDR2 is YFSETQ in the germline V gene. V was pared by 4 bases and J by 6 bases, with 14 bases between. This CDR3 reads CASSPDGQSNEQFF. The CDR3 nucleotides read TGCGCCAGCAGCCCGGACGGACAGTCCAATGAGCAGTTCTTC.

The chain carries TRBV7-3 and TRBJ2-3; TRBD2 agrees at 9 bases. The ends lost 5 bases at V and 0 bases at J; junction bases unmatched: 9. CDR3 size: 17 residues. Germline V gives CDR1 SGHTA, CDR2 FQGTGA. DNA for the CDR3: TGTGCCAGCAGCCAAATGACTAGCGGAGCTAGCACAGATACGCAGTATTTT. It translates to CASSQMTSGASTDTQYF. The full variable domain, in which reference TRBV7-3 and TRBJ2-3 provide the parts outside the CDR3, is GAGVSQTPSNKVTEKGKYVELRCDPISGHTALYWYRQSLGQGPEFLIYFQGTGAADDSGLPNDRFFAVRPEGSVSTLKIQRTERGDSAVYLCASSQMTSGASTDTQYFGPGTRLTVL.

This clonotype was found many times. In nucleotides, the CDR3 is TGCAGTGCTAGACGCAGGGGGGTTGACACTGAAGCTTTCTTT. Translated: CSARRRGVDTEAFF. The J gene is TRBJ1-1, the V gene TRBV20-1; TRBD1 agrees at 7 bases. With 2 bases clipped from V and 3 bases from J, the junction kept 6 bases outside the gene matches. This CDR3 region has 14 residues. Per the germline V gene, CDR1 is DFQATT and CDR2 is SNEGSKA (reference sequence).

At least ten counts were recorded for this clonotype. The chain recombines TRBV7-2 with TRBJ2-5; D not resolved. CDR1 and CDR2 (germline): SGHTA, FQGNSA. V was cut by 0 bases and J by 5 bases, with 7 bases left in between. The CDR3 is 13 amino acids. The CDR3 DNA reads as TGTGCCAGCAGCTTAGCACAAATGGAGACCCAGTACTTC. It translates to CASSLAQMETQYF.

This clonotype was picked up many times. The chain uses TRBV9 and TRBJ2-4; 10 bases are a match to TRBD1. CDR3 length: 19 residues. Germline V gene lookup returns CDR1 SGDLS and CDR2 YYNGEE. After removal of 3 bases from V and 1 base from J, the junction contained 13 bases not matched to a gene. The CDR3 spells CASSAGTGEDRRAKNIQYF. DNA for the CDR3: TGTGCCAGCAGCGCCGGGACAGGGGAAGACAGACGGGCCAAAAACATTCAGTACTTC.

This clonotype was picked up many times. V and J are TRBV20-1 and TRBJ2-4; D gene unclear. Per the germline V gene, CDR1 is DFQATT and CDR2 is SNEGSKA (reference sequence). This CDR3 region has 12 residues. Trimming stripped 6 bases from V and 4 bases from J, with 10 bases between. The DNA for the CDR3 is TGCAGTGCCCCGGACGGGAAAAACATTCAGTACTTC. This codes for CSAPDGKNIQYF.

This clonotype was seen many times. This rearrangement joins TRBV5-1 to TRBJ2-1, with TRBD2 matching over 8 bases. Germline V gives CDR1 SGHRS, CDR2 YFSETQ. V shed 4 bases and J 7 bases; nucleotides not matched to a gene: 10. The CDR3 runs 15 residues. The CDR3 region is CASSREGLLENEQFF. The DNA for the CDR3 is TGCGCCAGCAGCCGGGAGGGGCTCCTGGAGAATGAGCAGTTCTTC.

This clonotype was recorded at least ten times. The chain employs TRBV12-3 or TRBV12-4 and TRBJ2-3; TRBD2 agrees at 8 bases. Trimming took 1 base from V and 5 from J; bases not matched to a gene: 5. This CDR3 is built from 15 residues. CDR3 DNA sequence: TGTGCCAGCAGTTTAGTTAGCGGGACCGGAGATACGCAGTATTTT. Amino acid sequence: CASSLVSGTGDTQYF.

The V call is TRBV18, the J call TRBJ2-3; no definite D call. The CDR3 contains 16 residues. V was trimmed by 2 bases and J by 2 bases, leaving 14 bases between them. Germline loops: CDR1 KGHSH, CDR2 LQKENI. In DNA form, the CDR3 reads TGTGCCAGCTCACCAATGCTCCAGAGCTCCACAGATACGCAGTATTTT. This sequence encodes CASSPMLQSSTDTQYF.

This clonotype has ten or more counts. The V gene is TRBV27, the J gene TRBJ2-1; 7 bases agree with TRBD2. Germline trimming cut 8 bases from V and 2 bases from J; bases unmatched to any gene: 6. The CDR3 sequence is 14 residues long. The germline V gene encodes CDR1 MNHEY and CDR2 SMNVEV (reference sequence). CDR3 sequence: CASASGNPYNEQFF. CDR3 sequence (DNA): TGTGCCAGCGCGAGCGGGAATCCCTACAATGAGCAGTTCTTC.

There are many counts of this clonotype. The chain employs TRBV5-1 and TRBJ2-6, with 11 positions matching TRBD2. The V gene's germline CDR1 is SGHRS and CDR2 YFSETQ. The V gene end was trimmed by 4 bases and the J gene end by 1 base; junction bases not matched to a gene: 10. This CDR3 contains 19 residues. Here the CDR3 DNA reads TGCGCCAGCAGCCTATTAGCGGGGGGGCCGGGTTCTGGGGCCAACGTCCTGACTTTC. Encoded protein: CASSLLAGGPGSGANVLTF.